The next 27 T cell receptor beta chains were all read from a single sample in a study of PD-L1 blockade in urothelial cancer. TCRdb's table, derived via immunoSEQ multiplex PCR, lists solely in-frame clones and lacks some. The sample has about 110,000 clones, less than 95% seen once. Time point noted: peripheral blood 6 weeks after treatment start. The sequenced sample was PBMCs, obtained around atezolizumab (anti-PD-L1) treatment. The receptors were gathered from a man in his sixties with urothelial cancer.

V gene TRBV28 combines with J gene TRBJ2-7, with D possibly being TRBD1 (7 bases). Germline V gene data show CDR1 as MDHEN and CDR2 as SYDVKM. There are 15 residues in the CDR3. V was cut by 6 bases and J by 1 base, with 16 bases left in between. DNA of the CDR3: TGTGCCAGCAGAGAGGAGGGGGCAGGGTCCTACGAGCAGTACTTC. It translates to CASREEGAGSYEQYF.

V and J are TRBV19 and TRBJ1-4, with 8 bases that match TRBD1. With 5 bases clipped from V and 7 bases from J, the junction kept 6 bases outside the gene matches. Germline assignment: CDR1 LNHDA and CDR2 SQIVND (reference sequence). The CDR3 extends over 14 amino acids. This chain's CDR3 is CASSVTGDREKLFF. CDR3 DNA sequence: TGTGCCAGTAGTGTGACAGGGGATCGTGAAAAACTGTTTTTT.

This chain connects TRBV5-1 to TRBJ2-5; D not certain. The CDR3 is 14 amino acids. Germline V gives CDR1 SGHRS, CDR2 YFSETQ. Trimming cost V 1 base and J 2 bases, with 9 bases left between them. The CDR3 region is CASSLTAGQETQYF. The CDR3 DNA is TGCGCCAGCAGCTTGACAGCAGGACAAGAGACCCAGTACTTC.

The chain employs TRBV18 and TRBJ2-2; TRBD2 matches at 14 bases. The CDR3 totals 17 residues. CDR1 KGHSH and CDR2 LQKENI come from the germline V gene. V gave up 3 bases and J gave up 5 bases; unmatched junction bases: 5. The CDR3 coding sequence is TGTGCCAGCTCACCGCCAGGACTAGCGGGAGGTACCGGGGAGCTGTTTTTT. It translates to CASSPPGLAGGTGELFF. The full variable domain, rest sourced from reference TRBV18 and TRBJ2-2, is NAGVMQNPRHLVRRRGQEARLRCSPMKGHSHVYWYRQLPEEGLKFMVYLQKENIIDESGMPKERFSAEFPKEGPSILRIQQVVRGDSAAYFCASSPPGLAGGTGELFFGEGSRLTVL.

This chain connects TRBV5-4 to TRBJ2-2; 12 bases match TRBD2. The CDR3 spans 16 residues. V gave up 3 bases and J gave up 6 bases; unmatched junction bases: 6. In germline, CDR1 is SGHNT, CDR2 YYREEE (reference sequence). The CDR3 coding sequence is TGTGCCAGCAGCTCTCTAGCGGGGGGGCTTTCCGGGGAGCTGTTTTTT. Translation gives CASSSLAGGLSGELFF.

DNA of the CDR3: TGTGCCAGCAGTCGGACAGGGAGGGCTGGAAACACCATATATTTT. This translates into CASSRTGRAGNTIYF. The V and J genes are TRBV28 and TRBJ1-3; 8 bases align to TRBD1. From germline, CDR1 is MDHEN and CDR2 SYDVKM. This CDR3 region has 15 residues. V lost 5 bases and J lost 2; bases outside the gene matches: 5.

The chain couples TRBV5-1 to TRBJ1-2; a possible D gene is TRBD1 (5 bases). The CDR3 runs 17 residues. The V end lost 0 bases, the J end lost 8 bases, and 23 bases lay between the germline ends. Germline lookup yields CDR1 SGHRS and CDR2 YFSETQ. The CDR3 coding sequence is TGCGCCAGCAGCTTGGAAGGGGCCGGGCAAAGGGCGCAAGGCTACACCTTC. Protein sequence: CASSLEGAGQRAQGYTF. The whole variable domain, remainder taken from reference TRBV5-1 and TRBJ1-2, is KAGVTQTPRYLIKTRGQQVTLSCSPISGHRSVSWYQQTPGQGLQFLFEYFSETQRNKGNFPGRFSGRQFSNSRSEMNVSTLELGDSALYLCASSLEGAGQRAQGYTFGSGTRLTVV.

This clone came up once. The rearrangement links TRBV29-1 to TRBJ2-7; the match to TRBD1 covers 11 bases. The CDR3 spans 14 residues. The junction had 10 bases not matched to a gene; V was cut back by 6 bases and J by 6 bases. Germline CDR1 reads SQVTM; CDR2 reads ANQGSEA. The CDR3 region has the DNA TGCAGCGTGTTTTACTCCGGGACAGGGGGCGAGCAGTACTTC. It yields the protein CSVFYSGTGGEQYF.

J is TRBJ2-7 and V is TRBV6-5; a weak D match, TRBD1 (5 bases). The germline V gene encodes CDR1 MNHEY and CDR2 SVGAGI. Trimming removed 2 bases at V and 4 bases at J, with 9 bases between. CDR3 size: 13 residues. CDR3 in amino acids: CASSYSQGYEQYF. The CDR3 DNA is TGTGCCAGCAGTTACAGTCAGGGTTACGAGCAGTACTTC.

The rearrangement uses TRBV30 and TRBJ1-4; tentatively, D is TRBD1 (5 bases). The germline V gene has CDR1 GTSNPN and CDR2 SVGIG (reference sequence). Trimming removed 4 bases at V and 4 bases at J, with 13 bases between. This CDR3 contains 14 residues. The CDR3 spells CAWIPRELNEKLFF. Written as DNA, the CDR3 is TGTGCCTGGATCCCCAGGGAACTTAATGAAAAACTGTTTTTT.

The chain uses TRBV19 and TRBJ1-1; the D gene is possibly TRBD1 (5 bases). Per germline, CDR1 LNHDA and CDR2 SQIVND (reference sequence). The CDR3 extends over 13 amino acids. Trimming stripped 6 bases from V and 6 bases from J, with 14 bases between. CDR3: CASSYGGSAEAFF. In DNA, the CDR3 is TGTGCCAGTAGCTATGGGGGGAGCGCTGAAGCTTTCTTT.

The chain joins TRBV5-4 to TRBJ2-2; 11 bases match TRBD2. Germline assignment: CDR1 SGHNT and CDR2 YYREEE (reference sequence). V lost 3 bases and J lost 3; bases outside the gene matches: 7. This CDR3 is 17 amino acids long. Here the CDR3 DNA reads TGTGCCAGCAGCTCACAGCCTAGCGGGGGGTACACCGGGGAGCTGTTTTTT. Its protein product is CASSSQPSGGYTGELFF. The complete variable domain, with remaining parts taken from reference TRBV5-4 and TRBJ2-2, reads ETGVTQSPTHLIKTRGQQVTLRCSSQSGHNTVSWYQQALGQGPQFIFQYYREEENGRGNFPPRFSGLQFPNYSSELNVNALELDDSALYLCASSSQPSGGYTGELFFGEGSRLTVL.

V is TRBV19 and J is TRBJ2-5; D unclear. V lost 4 bases to trimming and J lost 2 bases, with 14 bases between them. The CDR3 covers 15 residues. Per germline, CDR1 LNHDA and CDR2 SQIVND (reference sequence). The CDR3 bases are TGTGCCAGTAGTAAAACGGCAGCGTTACAAGAGACCCAGTACTTC. It translates to CASSKTAALQETQYF.

The chain is built from TRBV6-1 and TRBJ2-5, with TRBD1 matching 7 bases. This CDR3 is built from 13 residues. V shed 8 bases, J shed 4 bases, and the junction held 7 bases outside the gene matches. Germline V CDR1 and CDR2: MNHNS, SASEGT. In DNA, the CDR3 is TGTGCCAGCGGCCGAGGGGGCGGAGAGACCCAGTACTTC. It yields the protein CASGRGGGETQYF.

The rearrangement joins TRBV6-1 to TRBJ1-1, with no clear D. Germline loops: CDR1 MNHNS, CDR2 SASEGT. The CDR3 extends over 15 amino acids. The V end was cut by 3 bases, the J end by 5 bases, with 16 bases between. The CDR3 sequence: CASSDHTDMWTEAFF. CDR3 DNA sequence: TGTGCCAGCAGTGATCATACTGACATGTGGACTGAAGCTTTCTTT.

This clone has just one count. The chain has TRBV4-2 and TRBJ1-2; 11 bases are a match to TRBD1. V lost 3 bases, J lost 4 bases, and 1 base stayed unmatched. The CDR3 extends over 14 amino acids. Germline V gene sequence: CDR1 LGHNA, CDR2 YNFKEQ. For the CDR3, the DNA is TGTGCCAGCAGCCAGGGGACAGGGGGCTATGGCTACACCTTC. Its protein is CASSQGTGGYGYTF.

The chain couples TRBV4-1 to TRBJ1-3; D perhaps matches TRBD1 (6 bases). The V end was cut by 4 bases, the J end by 0 bases, with 7 bases between. The CDR3 spans 14 residues. Germline values: CDR1 MGHRA, CDR2 YSYEKL. CDR3: CASSRDNSGNTIYF. The DNA for the CDR3 is TGCGCCAGCAGCCGGGACAACTCTGGAAACACCATATATTTT.

The chain combines TRBV10-2 with TRBJ2-1; a weak D match, TRBD2 (6 bases). The V gene lost 8 bases and the J gene lost 4 bases, with 9 bases spanning the gap. Germline CDR1 and CDR2: WSHSY and SAAADI. The CDR3 contains 12 residues. The DNA for the CDR3 is TGCGCCAGCGGGACTTCGTACAATGAGCAGTTCTTC. It codes for CASGTSYNEQFF.

This rearrangement joins TRBV9 to TRBJ2-3; 11 positions agree with TRBD2. CDR1 and CDR2 from the germline V gene are SGDLS and YYNGEE. The ends lost 3 bases at V and 3 bases at J; junction bases unmatched: 3. The CDR3 loop spans 15 amino acids. CDR3: CASSAGTSGTDTQYF. Written as DNA, the CDR3 is TGTGCCAGCAGCGCCGGGACTAGCGGAACAGATACGCAGTATTTT.

The V gene is TRBV6-1, the J gene TRBJ2-5; D is perhaps TRBD1 (5 bases). Trimming left V 1 base short and J 1 base short, with 16 bases between. Germline values: CDR1 MNHNS, CDR2 SASEGT. The CDR3 loop spans 17 amino acids. The CDR3 coding sequence is TGTGCCAGCAGTGAAGAGTTGTGGGGCGAGCTCCAAGAGACCCAGTACTTC. It specifies CASSEELWGELQETQYF.

The chain combines TRBV30 with TRBJ1-3; no clear D. The V end lost 3 bases, the J end lost 4 bases, and 10 bases lay between the germline ends. Germline V gene data show CDR1 as GTSNPN and CDR2 as SVGIG (reference sequence). The CDR3 is 13 amino acids. Here the CDR3 DNA reads TGTGCCTGGAGGGGAAGAGGGGGAAACACCATATATTTT. Residues: CAWRGRGGNTIYF.

This chain links TRBV1 with TRBJ2-7; the D call of TRBD2 is as the table states it, not checked on the DNA. TRBV1 is termed a pseudogene. The CDR3 is 16 amino acids. The CDR3 DNA reads TGCACCAGCAGCCACTTTTGGACGGAGGTCTCCTACGAGCAGTACTTC. It specifies CTSSHFWTEVSYEQYF.

The DNA of the CDR3 is TGTGCCAGCAGCCCGCTCCGGCACACGACAGGGTTCCCCCTCTACGAGCAGTACTTC. Amino acids: CASSPLRHTTGFPLYEQYF. The gene calls are TRBV11-2 and TRBJ2-7, with TRBD1 identical over 7 bases. Unmatched junction bases numbered 22, after V lost 5 bases and J lost 3 bases. Germline V gives CDR1 SGHAT, CDR2 FQNNGV. The CDR3 is 19 amino acids.

In the case of this clone: This sample includes further DNA sequences coding for the same CDR3. This chain uses TRBV4-2 with TRBJ2-3, with TRBD2 matching over 10 bases. V lost 3 bases to trimming and J lost 6 bases; unmatched junction nucleotides: 0. Germline CDR1 reads LGHNA; CDR2 reads YNFKEQ. This CDR3 is built from 13 residues. The CDR3: CASSQGLADTQYF. CDR3 coding DNA: TGTGCCAGCAGCCAGGGACTAGCGGATACGCAGTATTTT.

The chain carries TRBV27 and TRBJ2-7, with a weak D call TRBD1 (6 bases). Germline loops: CDR1 MNHEY, CDR2 SMNVEV (reference sequence). V lost 3 bases to trimming and J lost 2 bases, with 11 bases between them. This CDR3 comprises 14 residues. CDR3 DNA sequence: TGTGCCAGCAGTTTCGGGACAACAACCTACGAGCAGTACTTC. It specifies CASSFGTTTYEQYF.

The V call is TRBV5-4, the J call TRBJ2-5; 9 bases match TRBD2. The CDR3 is 15 amino acids. Germline values: CDR1 SGHNT, CDR2 YYREEE (reference sequence). V lost 4 bases and J lost 7; bases outside the gene matches: 11. DNA of the CDR3: TGTGCCAGCAGCCCCAAAGTAGCGGGAGACGGGACCCAGTACTTC. It specifies CASSPKVAGDGTQYF.

The CDR3 region has the DNA TGTGCCAGCAGCGTAGGTTCCAGCGGGACCCAAGAGACCCAGTACTTC. Its protein product is CASSVGSSGTQETQYF. The chain has TRBV9 and TRBJ2-5, with 7 nucleotides matching TRBD2. The germline V gene encodes CDR1 SGDLS and CDR2 YYNGEE. V was pared by 0 bases and J by 1 base, with 6 bases of the junction left unmatched. This CDR3 is built from 16 residues. Drawing the rest from reference TRBV9 and TRBJ2-5, the complete variable domain is DSGVTQTPKHLITATGQRVTLRCSPRSGDLSVYWYQQSLDQGLQFLIQYYNGEERAKGNILERFSAQQFPDLHSELNLSSLELGDSALYFCASSVGSSGTQETQYFGPGTRLLVL.